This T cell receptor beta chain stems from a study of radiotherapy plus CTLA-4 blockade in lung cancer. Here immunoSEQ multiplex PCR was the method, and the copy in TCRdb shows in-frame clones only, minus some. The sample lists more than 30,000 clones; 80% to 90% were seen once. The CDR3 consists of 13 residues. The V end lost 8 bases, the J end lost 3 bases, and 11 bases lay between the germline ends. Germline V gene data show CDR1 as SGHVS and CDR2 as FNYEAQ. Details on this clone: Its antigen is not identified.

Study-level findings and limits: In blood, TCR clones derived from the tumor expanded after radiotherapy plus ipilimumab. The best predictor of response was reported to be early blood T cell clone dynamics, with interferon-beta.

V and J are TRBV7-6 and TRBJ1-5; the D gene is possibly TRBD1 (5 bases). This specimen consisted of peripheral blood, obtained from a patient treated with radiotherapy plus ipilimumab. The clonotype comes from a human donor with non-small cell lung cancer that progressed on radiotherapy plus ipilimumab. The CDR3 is CASGGGNNQPQHF. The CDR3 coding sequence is TGTGCCAGCGGGGGGGGTAACAATCAGCCCCAGCATTTT. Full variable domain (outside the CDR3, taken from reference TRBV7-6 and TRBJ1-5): GAGVSQSPRYKVTKRGQDVALRCDPISGHVSLYWYRQALGQGPEFLTYFNYEAQQDKSGLPNDRFSAERPEGSISTLTIQRTEQRDSAMYRCASGGGNNQPQHFGDGTRLSIL.